This T cell receptor (beta chain) was obtained from a study of shared clonotypes between healthy human individuals. Study findings and constraints: Against clonotypes common to all four donors, non-shared ones had lower generation probabilities.

V lost 5 bases and J lost 3, with 7 bases in between. The germline CDR1 and CDR2 sequences are MNHNY and SVGAGI (reference sequence). This CDR3 contains 12 residues. Splitting of CD4+ cells produced CD45RA+ naive and CD45RA-negative memory subsets. In regard to this clone: Its cognate antigen is unknown.

Data came from immunoSEQ multiplex PCR; TCRdb stores just in-frame clones and leaves some out. The table includes 2 million or so clones, roughly 94% detected once. The TCR sequence derives from a man aged 18 to 29 in good health. The specimen was naive CD4+ T cells sorted from blood. Sample subset: CD45RA+ positively selected. This sequence joins TRBV6-6 and TRBJ1-1; D ambiguous. Here the CDR3 reads CASSPVDTEAFF. In DNA form, the CDR3 reads TGTGCCAGCAGTCCAGTAGACACTGAAGCTTTCTTT.